This T cell receptor (beta chain) was captured by sequencing in a study of cytomegalovirus exposure and HLA in healthy donors. Germline values: CDR1 SNHLY, CDR2 FYNNEI. V was shortened by 6 bases and J by 8 bases, with 19 bases between the two germline ends. This CDR3 contains 14 residues. This PCR relied on a set of 60 Vbeta primers and 13 Jbeta primers. The table came from immunoSEQ multiplex PCR; TCRdb's copy has only in-frame clones and leaves some out. The repertoire holds 100,000 to 150,000 clones, roughly 86% seen once, with around 2% in the top ten. The V gene is TRBV2, the J gene TRBJ1-2; D is ambiguous. The sequence was obtained from a man younger than 30 in good health and CMV-seronegative. The sample was PBMCs. CDR3 sequence (DNA): TGTGCCAGCAGACCTGGCGGAAAATTCGCGGGCTACACCTTC. Residues: CASRPGGKFAGYTF.